The 22 T cell receptor beta chains reported below all come from one sample, sequenced in a study of T-cell reconstitution after alpha-beta-depleted transplantation in children. Preparation of the TCRbeta library involved a method that used unique molecular identifiers. TCRdb reprocessed the PCR reads via MiXCR and lists one record per CDR3 protein. Among 190,000 or so distinct CDR3 sequences listed, over 5.5% were seen once. This material consisted of PBMCs from the stem cell graft donor, taken from the stem cell graft. The receptors were gathered from a human donor who donated a stem cell graft to a child with Wiskott-Aldrich syndrome.

In this sample, this clonotype turned up many times. J is TRBJ2-7 and V is TRBV29-1; 8 bases map to TRBD1. V lost 0 bases, J lost 2 bases, and 6 bases stayed unmatched. The V gene's germline CDR1 is SQVTM and CDR2 ANQGSEA. The CDR3 is 15 residues long. The CDR3 reads CSVEDWGQDPYEQYF. The CDR3 DNA reads as TGCAGCGTTGAAGACTGGGGACAGGACCCCTACGAGCAGTACTTC.

This clonotype appeared many times. V is TRBV12-3 or TRBV12-4 and J is TRBJ2-5; TRBD1 matches at 7 bases. Trimming cost V 6 bases and J 6 bases; bases outside gene matches: 7. The CDR3 totals 13 residues. The CDR3 DNA reads TGTGCCAGCAGCAGAACAGGGGAGAAGACCCAGTACTTC. It translates to CASSRTGEKTQYF.

There are many counts of this clonotype. The chain couples TRBV20-1 to TRBJ1-2, with D tentatively TRBD1 (6 bases). Per germline, CDR1 DFQATT and CDR2 SNEGSKA (reference sequence). This CDR3 has 15 residues. V was shortened by 6 bases and J by 1 base, with 18 bases between the two germline ends. CDR3 bases: TGCAGTGCATCCCCGAGGACAGCCGATAACTATGGCTACACCTTC. Its translation is CSASPRTADNYGYTF.

In its sample, this clonotype was seen many times. This sequence joins TRBV27 and TRBJ1-1, with D unclear. The germline V and J ends were trimmed by 7 bases and 1 base, with 13 bases remaining between them. The germline V gene encodes CDR1 MNHEY and CDR2 SMNVEV (reference sequence). The CDR3 is 14 amino acids. DNA for the CDR3: TGTGCCAGCATAGCCGGCGGCAAGAACACTGAAGCTTTCTTT. Translation: CASIAGGKNTEAFF.

This clonotype occurred a few times. This chain uses TRBV18 with TRBJ2-7; 9 bases map to TRBD2. J lost 7 bases, V lost 2 bases, and 3 bases had no gene match. Germline V CDR1 and CDR2: KGHSH, LQKENI. The CDR3 extends over 13 amino acids. The CDR3 loop reads CASSPAGGQEQYF. CDR3 sequence (DNA): TGTGCCAGCTCACCAGCGGGGGGGCAGGAGCAGTACTTC.

This clonotype was seen at least ten times. The genes are TRBV6-5 and TRBJ1-1, with 8 bases identical to TRBD1. The CDR3 is 15 residues long. CDR1 is MNHEY and CDR2 is SVGAGI in the germline V gene. With 7 bases clipped from V and 11 bases from J, the junction kept 18 bases outside the gene matches. In nucleotides, the CDR3 is TGTGCCAGCAAGACAGGGGATGGGGGATGGGGAGAGGCTTTCTTT. Its translation: CASKTGDGGWGEAFF.

Ten or more counts support this clonotype. V usage is TRBV6-6 and J usage is TRBJ2-7, with a weak D call TRBD1 (6 bases). Germline V gene data show CDR1 as MNHNY and CDR2 as SVGAGI (reference sequence). This CDR3 comprises 13 residues. Trimming stripped 8 bases from V and 0 bases from J, with 11 bases between. The CDR3 protein is CASRAGDSYEQYF. The DNA for the CDR3 is TGTGCCAGCCGGGCAGGGGACTCCTACGAGCAGTACTTC.

This clonotype was seen at least ten times. The rearrangement joins TRBV5-5 to TRBJ1-2, with 8 bases aligning to TRBD1. Per the germline V gene, CDR1 is SGHKS and CDR2 is YYEKEE (reference sequence). This CDR3 region has 15 residues. The V segment lost 4 bases and the J segment 7 bases; nucleotides outside the gene matches: 12. CDR3 nucleotide sequence: TGTGCCAGCAGCCACGGGGACAGGCTTATGGGTGGCTACACCTTC. It is translated as CASSHGDRLMGGYTF.

V gene TRBV4-3 combines with J gene TRBJ1-4; 9 bases fit TRBD1. Germline loops: CDR1 LGHNA, CDR2 YSLEER. The V gene end was trimmed by 0 bases and the J gene end by 8 bases; junction bases not matched to a gene: 7. The length of the CDR3 is 16 residues. This chain's CDR3 is CASSQDRGQGREKLFF. Written as DNA, the CDR3 is TGCGCCAGCAGCCAAGATAGAGGACAGGGGAGGGAAAAACTGTTTTTT.

The sample holds many counts of this clonotype. The V call is TRBV5-1, the J call TRBJ1-5; 9 bases map to TRBD1. V lost 2 bases and J lost 5; bases outside the gene matches: 5. This CDR3 region has 15 residues. Germline values: CDR1 SGHRS, CDR2 YFSETQ. The chain's CDR3 is CASSFTGGADQPQHF. Written as DNA, the CDR3 is TGCGCCAGCAGCTTTACAGGGGGCGCGGATCAGCCCCAGCATTTT. Looking up the rest from reference TRBV5-1 and TRBJ1-5 gives the full variable domain: KAGVTQTPRYLIKTRGQQVTLSCSPISGHRSVSWYQQTPGQGLQFLFEYFSETQRNKGNFPGRFSGRQFSNSRSEMNVSTLELGDSALYLCASSFTGGADQPQHFGDGTRLSIL.

The sample holds a few counts of this clonotype. V and J are TRBV30 and TRBJ2-2; a possible D gene is TRBD2 (6 bases). Germline assignment: CDR1 GTSNPN and CDR2 SVGIG (reference sequence). Trimming pared 0 bases from V and 1 base from J, leaving 9 bases between. The CDR3 runs to 15 residues. The CDR3 region has the DNA TGTGCCTGGAGTGTACTCGGGAGGAACACCGGGGAGCTGTTTTTT. It codes for CAWSVLGRNTGELFF.

This clonotype was recorded many times. The rearrangement joins TRBV5-1 to TRBJ2-5; D is perhaps TRBD1 (5 bases). Germline CDR1 SGHRS, CDR2 YFSETQ. Trimming stripped 4 bases from V and 4 bases from J, with 14 bases between. The CDR3 loop spans 14 amino acids. The CDR3 sequence is CASSLAPQGETQYF. DNA for the CDR3: TGCGCCAGCAGCCTGGCTCCTCAGGGAGAGACCCAGTACTTC.

The table lists this clonotype with many counts. The chain joins TRBV12-3 or TRBV12-4 to TRBJ2-1, with 10 bases that match TRBD1. V was clipped by 5 bases and J by 10 bases; unmatched bases: 5. The CDR3 contains 13 residues. The CDR3 DNA sequence: TGTGCCAGCAGTCGGGACAGGGGTTGGGAGCAGTTCTTC. Its translation is CASSRDRGWEQFF.

This clonotype was counted ten times or more. The gene calls are TRBV28 and TRBJ2-7; D gene unclear. CDR3 size: 12 residues. Trimming stripped 2 bases from V and 5 bases from J, with 7 bases between. Per germline, CDR1 MDHEN and CDR2 SYDVKM. The CDR3 bases are TGTGCCAGCAGTTTAGCAGAGGACGAGCAGTACTTC. This gives the protein CASSLAEDEQYF.

This clonotype was detected only a few times. V usage is TRBV12-3 or TRBV12-4 and J usage is TRBJ1-2; 8 bases map to TRBD1. The V and J ends lost 2 bases and 6 bases, in that order; junction bases with no gene match: 2. The CDR3 has 13 amino acids. As DNA, the CDR3 is TGTGCCAGCAGTTTAACAGGGGGGCATGGCTACACCTTC. It translates to CASSLTGGHGYTF.

This clonotype was observed at least ten times. The CDR3 nucleotides are TGTGCCAGCAGTTTAAAGCGTCCCGCGGCGGGAGTCGGCAATGAGCAGTTCTTC. Protein product: CASSLKRPAAGVGNEQFF. This chain connects TRBV27 to TRBJ2-1, with TRBD2 identical over 7 bases. The V gene's germline CDR1 is MNHEY and CDR2 SMNVEV (reference sequence). J gave up 6 bases and V 2 bases, and 16 bases lay outside the gene matches. This CDR3 spans 18 amino acids.

Regarding this clonotype: An end of the junction differs from the germline gene, which may be a read error. The chain is built from TRBV5-4 and TRBJ2-2; tentative D call: TRBD1 (5 bases). Germline CDR1 and CDR2: SGHNT and YYREEE (reference sequence). The CDR3 is made up of 14 amino acids. CDR3 region: CASGLGLLGGELFF. The CDR3 nucleotides read TGTGCCAGCGGCTTGGGGCTCCTCGGCGGGGAGCTGTTTTTT. The full variable domain, in which reference TRBV5-4 and TRBJ2-2 provide the parts outside the CDR3, is ETGVTQSPTHLIKTRGQQVTLRCSSQSGHNTVSWYQQALGQGPQFIFQYYREEENGRGNFPPRFSGLQFPNYSSELNVNALELDDSALYLCASGLGLLGGELFFGEGSRLTVL.

This clonotype was picked up many times. The rearrangement uses TRBV20-1 and TRBJ2-5, with D perhaps being TRBD1 or TRBD2 (7 bases each). This CDR3 spans 13 amino acids. The germline CDR1 and CDR2 sequences are DFQATT and SNEGSKA (reference sequence). Trimming left V 3 bases short and J 7 bases short, with 15 bases between. CDR3: CSARAQGRGTQYF. The CDR3 DNA sequence: TGCAGTGCTAGGGCACAGGGGAGGGGGACCCAGTACTTC.

In this sample, this clonotype turned up many times. V and J are TRBV27 and TRBJ1-1; TRBD1 might be the D (5 bases). Germline V lookup: CDR1 MNHEY, CDR2 SMNVEV (reference sequence). This CDR3 spans 15 amino acids. V lost 6 bases and J 4 bases, leaving 18 bases between the germline ends. CDR3 loop: CASRRSRHGATEAFF. Here the CDR3 DNA reads TGTGCCAGCAGACGCAGCCGACACGGGGCCACTGAAGCTTTCTTT.

This clonotype was counted many times. DNA for the CDR3: TGCAGCGTTAGAGAGCAGGGGAACACCGGGGAGCTGTTTTTT. This sequence encodes CSVREQGNTGELFF. The chain links TRBV29-1 to TRBJ2-2; perhaps TRBD1 as D (5 bases). V lost 5 bases to trimming and J lost 1 base, with 11 bases between them. The CDR3 length is 14 residues. Germline lookup yields CDR1 SQVTM and CDR2 ANQGSEA.

This clonotype was recorded at least ten times. This chain connects TRBV10-1 to TRBJ1-4; no clear D gene. The CDR3 consists of 13 residues. Trimming took off 3 bases at V and 8 bases at J, with 10 bases between the two ends. CDR1 and CDR2 from the germline V gene are WNHNN and SYGVQD (reference sequence). In nucleotides, the CDR3 is TGCGCCAGCAGTGACCTACCCGGGGAAAAACTGTTTTTT. Residues: CASSDLPGEKLFF.

Many counts were recorded for this clonotype. V is TRBV6-5 and J is TRBJ2-7; no clear D gene. CDR1 is MNHEY and CDR2 is SVGAGI in the germline V gene. The CDR3 covers 14 residues. The V end lost 5 bases, the J end lost 1 base, and 12 bases lay between the germline ends. The CDR3 region has the DNA TGTGCCAGCAGTCCCCGACCGACGTCCTACGAGCAGTACTTC. It encodes CASSPRPTSYEQYF.